The sequence of this T cell receptor (beta chain) was determined in a study of T cells in Graves' hyperthyroidism and ophthalmopathy. Study-wide results and limits: Among thyroid clonotypes expanded above 0.001, most also appeared in blood.

This clonotype has only a few counts. What it binds is not known. A junction end diverges from the germline sequence, so it may reflect a read error. CDR1 and CDR2 (germline): SEHNR, FQNEAQ (reference sequence). The CDR3 spans 17 residues. Thyroid ultrasound, orbital computed tomography, clinical symptoms, and serum thyroxine and TRAb underpinned diagnoses. This sample holds PBMCs from less than 13 ml fresh peripheral blood. RNA transcripts yielded amplified TCR beta CDR3 regions. HTBI primers were the set used in a first-round RT-PCR of the TCR CDR3. TCRdb re-analysed the multiplex PCR reads in MiXCR, keeping a single row per CDR3 protein. Among under 300,000 distinct CDR3 sequences listed, roughly 15% were seen once.

J is TRBJ1-1 and V is TRBV7-9; 11 bases are shared with TRBD1. The sequenced sample consisted of blood. This TCR was recovered from a woman aged 45-59 years with Graves' hyperthyroidism that later progressed to Graves' ophthalmopathy. The CDR3 coding sequence is TGTGCTAGCAGCAACCGGACAGGGGGCGCCCCGGACACTGAAGCTTTCTTT. Amino acids: CASSNRTGGAPDTEAFF.